This passage covers 11 T cell receptor beta chains from one sample sequenced in a study of regulatory T cells in long-lasting Graves disease. Time point indicated: newly diagnosed GD, antithyroid drugs for less than 3 months. Extracted RNA from PBMCs served as the source of the TCR library. Through Arm-PCR of CDR3 regions and iRepertoire HTBI primers, TCR beta libraries were built. TCRdb used MiXCR to reprocess the multiplex PCR reads, holding one entry per CDR3 protein. This table holds about 460,000 distinct CDR3 sequences, 12% to 15% found once. The same sample was also used in a study of T cells in Graves' hyperthyroidism and ophthalmopathy.

Source: peripheral blood mononuclear cells (PBMCs), taken at new diagnosis, from a patient treated with antithyroid drugs. These receptor sequences come from a woman aged 45 to 65 with Graves disease.

As concerns this clonotype: This may stem from a read error, because a much larger clone lies one nucleotide away. V and J are TRBV20-1 and TRBJ2-7, with D perhaps assigned TRBD1 or TRBD2 (5 bases each). Per germline, CDR1 DFQATT and CDR2 SNEGSKA (reference sequence). The CDR3 is 13 amino acids. Written as DNA, the CDR3 is TGCAGTACTAGAGAACAGGACTCCTACGAGCAGTACTTC. Translating gives CSTREQDSYEQYF.

This sequence joins TRBV5-4 and TRBJ1-1; D unclear. The CDR3 totals 14 residues. Between the trimmed V and J ends, which lost 0 bases and 1 base, there was a span of 7 bases. Germline V gives CDR1 SGHNT, CDR2 YYREEE (reference sequence). The CDR3: CASSLERGNTEAFF. Written as DNA, the CDR3 is TGTGCCAGCAGCTTGGAACGGGGGAACACTGAAGCTTTCTTT.

This clonotype was seen a few times. The chain has TRBV12-5 and TRBJ1-1; 8 bases line up with TRBD1. CDR1 and CDR2 (germline): LGHNT, FRNRAP. The V gene end was trimmed by 10 bases and the J gene end by 3 bases; junction bases not matched to a gene: 7. This CDR3 has 13 amino acids. The CDR3: CATQGARDTEAFF. The CDR3 DNA follows: TGTGCTACCCAGGGGGCCAGGGACACTGAAGCTTTCTTT.

This clonotype was seen ten or more times. V is TRBV7-3 and J is TRBJ2-1, with 10 bases matching TRBD2. Germline V gives CDR1 SGHTA, CDR2 FQGTGA. The ends lost 3 bases at V and 5 bases at J; junction bases unmatched: 10. This CDR3 comprises 17 residues. The CDR3 region is CASSLALAGVEHNEQFF. The CDR3 DNA sequence: TGTGCCAGCAGCTTGGCCCTAGCGGGAGTGGAACACAATGAGCAGTTCTTC.

The chain has TRBV12-3 or TRBV12-4 and TRBJ2-2, with 7 positions matching TRBD1. There are 16 residues in the CDR3. J lost 4 bases, V lost 1 base, and 6 bases had no gene match. CDR3 protein: CASSLVTGAGTGELFF. In DNA, the CDR3 is TGTGCCAGCAGTTTAGTTACAGGGGCTGGCACCGGGGAGCTGTTTTTT.

The V call is TRBV4-1, the J call TRBJ2-7; D remains ambiguous. Germline values: CDR1 MGHRA, CDR2 YSYEKL. Trimming cost V 1 base and J 1 base, with 14 bases left between them. The CDR3 has 16 residues. The CDR3 loop is CASSQVIGGESYEQYF. Written as DNA, the CDR3 is TGCGCCAGCAGCCAAGTTATCGGTGGTGAGTCCTACGAGCAGTACTTC.

V usage is TRBV9 and J usage is TRBJ2-1, with 7 bases matching TRBD1. Losses at the gene ends were 2 bases for V and 9 bases for J; bases not matched to a gene: 14. The CDR3 runs to 16 residues. CDR1 and CDR2 (germline): SGDLS, YYNGEE. Here the CDR3 reads CASSVSPGGGVGEQFF. CDR3 coding DNA: TGTGCCAGCAGCGTTAGTCCAGGGGGTGGTGTTGGTGAGCAGTTCTTC.

The sample holds many counts of this clonotype. The gene calls are TRBV25-1 and TRBJ2-7; D not certain. Germline V gene data show CDR1 as MGHDK and CDR2 as SYGVNS. The CDR3 loop spans 11 amino acids. V gave up 1 base and J gave up 3 bases, with 1 base separating them. This CDR3 reads CASSEFYEQYF. The CDR3 DNA sequence: TGTGCCAGCAGTGAATTCTACGAGCAGTACTTC.

The chain joins TRBV5-1 to TRBJ2-5, with 12 nucleotides matching TRBD2. V trimming: 6 bases; J trimming: 2 bases; junction bases outside the gene matches: 5. Germline-derived CDR1 and CDR2 are SGHRS and YFSETQ. There are 15 residues in the CDR3. DNA of the CDR3: TGCGCCAGCACACTAGCGGGAGGCCAACAAGAGACCCAGTACTTC. Amino acids: CASTLAGGQQETQYF.

This clonotype was seen many times. This chain connects TRBV6-2 or TRBV6-3 to TRBJ2-7, with D perhaps being TRBD1 or TRBD2 (5 bases each). This CDR3 has 15 residues. The V gene's germline CDR1 is MNHEY and CDR2 SVGEGT. V dropped 6 bases and J dropped 0 bases, with 15 bases sitting between them. The CDR3 is CASRWDEGISYEQYF. The CDR3 DNA sequence: TGTGCCAGCAGATGGGACGAGGGAATCTCCTACGAGCAGTACTTC.

This clonotype was seen a few times. The chain uses TRBV5-1 and TRBJ2-3, with 15 bases matching TRBD2. CDR3 size: 19 residues. The ends lost 3 bases at V and 1 base at J; junction bases unmatched: 9. Germline CDR1 and CDR2: SGHRS and YFSETQ. CDR3 residues: CASSSRRTSGRVRTDTQYF. In nucleotides, the CDR3 is TGCGCCAGCAGCTCCCGACGGACTAGCGGGAGGGTGCGCACAGATACGCAGTATTTT.